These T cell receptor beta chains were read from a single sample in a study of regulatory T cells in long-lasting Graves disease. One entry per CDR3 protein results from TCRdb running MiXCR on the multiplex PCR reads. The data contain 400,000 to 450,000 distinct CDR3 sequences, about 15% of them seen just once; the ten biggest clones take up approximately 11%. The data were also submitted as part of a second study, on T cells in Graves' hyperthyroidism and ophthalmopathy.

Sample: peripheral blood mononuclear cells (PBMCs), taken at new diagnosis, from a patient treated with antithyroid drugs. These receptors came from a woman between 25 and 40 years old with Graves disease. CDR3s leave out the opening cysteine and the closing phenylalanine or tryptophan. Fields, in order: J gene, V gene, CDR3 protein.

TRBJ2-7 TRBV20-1 SGRSGRNIYEQY
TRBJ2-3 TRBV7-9 ASTSGSFTDTQY
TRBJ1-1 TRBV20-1 SASDVGNTEAF
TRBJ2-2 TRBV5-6 ASSWGGLGTGELF
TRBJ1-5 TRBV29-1 SVTGTDHNQPQH
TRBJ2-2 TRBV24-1 ATSARRTGELF
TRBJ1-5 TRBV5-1 ASSLLGGPLQPQH
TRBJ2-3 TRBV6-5 ASSYSQLATTDTQY
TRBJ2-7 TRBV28 ASFGQGARSSYEQY
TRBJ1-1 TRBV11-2 ASSLIGGLDAF
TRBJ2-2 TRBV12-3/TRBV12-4 ASRGPLNTGELF
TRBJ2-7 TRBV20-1 SARARDRGFEGGFGS
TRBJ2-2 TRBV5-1 ASSPGTPNTGELF
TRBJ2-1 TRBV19 ASSMDWDNEQF
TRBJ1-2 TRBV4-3 ASSHPTGDPYGYT
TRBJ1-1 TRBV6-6 ASSYSIRNTEAF
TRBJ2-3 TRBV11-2 ASSKKTSGFTDTQY
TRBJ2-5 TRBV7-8 ASSVASGLQETQY
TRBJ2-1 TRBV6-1 ASSPMSVSVNEQF
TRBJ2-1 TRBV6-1 ASRRRSNEQF
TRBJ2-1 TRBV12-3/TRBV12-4 ASRGPGLAGNEQF
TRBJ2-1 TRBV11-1 ASSLAPTGPYNEQF
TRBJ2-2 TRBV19 ASRGLAGTSNTGELF
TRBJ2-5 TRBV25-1 ASSEIVERDGGVETQY
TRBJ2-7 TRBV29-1 SVGWTITYEQY
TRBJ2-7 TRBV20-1 SAALAGGFHEQY
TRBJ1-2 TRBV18 ASSPTGQGYGYT
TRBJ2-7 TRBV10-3 AIQAGGVSYEQY
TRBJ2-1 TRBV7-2 ASSWEGRYNEQF
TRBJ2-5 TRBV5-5 ASSYDSQETQY
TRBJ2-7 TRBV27 ASSGWTSGTYEQY
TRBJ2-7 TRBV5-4 ASSLGLAGGSYEQY
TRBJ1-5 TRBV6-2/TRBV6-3 ATRENQPQH
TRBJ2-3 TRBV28 ASSLRDTDTQY
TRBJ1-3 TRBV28 ASSLKGTIY
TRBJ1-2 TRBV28 ASTPGRSYGYT
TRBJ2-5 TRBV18 ASSLGRGFQETQY
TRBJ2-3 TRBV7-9 ASSPRLAGEHTDTQY
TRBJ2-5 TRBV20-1 SAIVGGPKETQY
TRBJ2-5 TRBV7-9 GSLRASAETQY
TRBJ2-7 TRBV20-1 SARGTHYEQY
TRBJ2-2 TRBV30 AWSVWVTSGNTGELF
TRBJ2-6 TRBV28 ASKARAGANVLT
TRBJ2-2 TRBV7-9 ASSSGANTGELF
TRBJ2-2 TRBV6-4 ASSESNTGELF
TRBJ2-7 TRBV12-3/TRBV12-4 ASSKYYEQY
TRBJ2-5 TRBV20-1 SARDSGRKETQY
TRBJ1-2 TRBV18 ASSLQGARGYT
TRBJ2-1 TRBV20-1 SARSRPGLAGTEF
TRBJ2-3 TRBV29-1 SVGGDLRFSDTQY